The 21 T cell receptor beta chains listed next were all sequenced from one sample in a study of cytomegalovirus exposure and HLA in healthy donors. With 60 Vbeta and 13 Jbeta primers, the PCR was carried out. TCRdb keeps only in-frame clones here, not all; method: immunoSEQ multiplex PCR. The table has fewer than 150,000 clones, 73% seen once; the top ten hold around 4%. The sample taken for sequencing was PBMCs. Receptor source: a middle-aged woman in good health and CMV-seronegative.

The chain joins TRBV7-6 to TRBJ1-1; D is perhaps TRBD1 (5 bases). V was clipped by 5 bases and J by 3 bases, with 19 bases between them. CDR1 SGHVS and CDR2 FNYEAQ come from the germline V gene. The CDR3 totals 16 residues. Here the CDR3 reads CASSPKGGQGHTEAFF. CDR3 nucleotide sequence: TGTGCCAGCAGCCCCAAAGGTGGGCAGGGTCACACTGAAGCTTTCTTT.

The V gene is TRBV7-8, the J gene TRBJ2-2; D perhaps matches TRBD1 (6 bases). Between the trimmed V and J ends, which lost 9 bases and 4 bases, there was a span of 15 bases. Germline CDR1 reads SGHVS; CDR2 reads FQNEAQ. This CDR3 region has 14 residues. CDR3 DNA sequence: TGTGCCAGTAACACCGGGACAATCACCGGGGAGCTGTTTTTT. Translating gives CASNTGTITGELFF.

This clone was recorded a few times. J is TRBJ1-3 and V is TRBV4-2; 7 bases are a match to TRBD1. Germline V gives CDR1 LGHNA, CDR2 YNFKEQ. V was clipped by 5 bases and J by 4 bases; unmatched bases: 11. There are 16 residues in the CDR3. The CDR3 loop is CASSSAGRGTGNTIYF. The DNA for the CDR3 is TGTGCCAGCAGCTCCGCTGGCAGGGGGACGGGAAACACCATATATTTT.

The chain joins TRBV27 to TRBJ1-4; TRBD1 agrees at 9 bases. This CDR3 contains 15 residues. The germline V gene encodes CDR1 MNHEY and CDR2 SMNVEV (reference sequence). J lost 10 bases, V lost 1 base, and 7 bases had no gene match. In DNA, the CDR3 is TGTGCCAGCAGTTTATTTCGACAGGGGGAGGGAAAACTGTTTTTT. This translates into CASSLFRQGEGKLFF.

This chain joins TRBV18 and TRBJ1-1, with 7 positions matching TRBD1. This CDR3 has 12 residues. V trimming: 3 bases; J trimming: 7 bases; junction bases outside the gene matches: 2. Germline values: CDR1 KGHSH, CDR2 LQKENI. CDR3 nucleotides: TGTGCCAGCTCACCGGGGACAGATGAAGCTTTCTTT. Protein sequence: CASSPGTDEAFF. Supplemented by reference TRBV18 and TRBJ1-1, the full variable domain reads NAGVMQNPRHLVRRRGQEARLRCSPMKGHSHVYWYRQLPEEGLKFMVYLQKENIIDESGMPKERFSAEFPKEGPSILRIQQVVRGDSAAYFCASSPGTDEAFFGQGTRLTVV.

The V gene is TRBV7-6, the J gene TRBJ2-1; a possible D gene is TRBD2 (5 bases). CDR1 is SGHVS, CDR2 FNYEAQ, per germline. The V end was cut by 1 base, the J end by 2 bases, with 15 bases between. The CDR3 extends over 17 amino acids. CDR3 DNA: TGTGCCAGCAGCTTAGAAGGCACTAGTGGGCCCTACAATGAGCAGTTCTTC. Its translation: CASSLEGTSGPYNEQFF.

The chain combines TRBV28 with TRBJ2-1, with TRBD2 identical over 10 bases. Germline-derived CDR1 and CDR2 are MDHEN and SYDVKM. The CDR3 totals 15 residues. Trimming removed 5 bases from V and 2 bases from J; junction bases left unmatched: 3. The DNA of the CDR3 is TGTGCCAGCAGTCCCGGACTAGCGGCCTACAATGAGCAGTTCTTC. It codes for CASSPGLAAYNEQFF.

The count of this clone is one. Its ends do not fully match the called genes, so a read error is possible. The gene calls are TRBV7-7 and TRBJ2-3; TRBD2 aligns across 9 bases. Germline V gives CDR1 SSHAT, CDR2 FNYEAQ (reference sequence). The CDR3 length is 14 residues. CDR3 region: CASSLAGAGDTQYF. Written as DNA, the CDR3 is TGTGCTAGCAGCTTAGCGGGAGCTGGAGATACGCAGTATTTT.

This clone has more than one count but fewer than ten. The chain couples TRBV2 to TRBJ1-6; 10 positions agree with TRBD1. CDR3 length equals 17 residues. The germline V gene has CDR1 SNHLY and CDR2 FYNNEI. V shed 4 bases, J shed 10 bases, and the junction held 13 bases outside the gene matches. The CDR3 nucleotides read TGTGCCAGCAGTGCAAGAGCCGGGACAGGGGTTGCCTCACCCCTCCACTTT. This translates into CASSARAGTGVASPLHF.

V usage is TRBV5-1 and J usage is TRBJ1-2; 9 nucleotides line up with TRBD1. V lost 5 bases and J lost 6; bases outside the gene matches: 5. Germline values: CDR1 SGHRS, CDR2 YFSETQ. This CDR3 is built from 13 residues. The CDR3 region is CASRPGQGHGYTF. CDR3 bases: TGCGCCAGCAGGCCGGGACAGGGCCATGGCTACACCTTC.

On this clone: Additional DNA sequences in this sample encode the identical CDR3. This chain links TRBV2 with TRBJ2-1; the match to TRBD1 covers 8 bases. This CDR3 comprises 12 residues. Per the germline V gene, CDR1 is SNHLY and CDR2 is FYNNEI. V was pared by 6 bases and J by 7 bases, with 2 bases of the junction left unmatched. The CDR3 loop is CASSDRGNEQFF. DNA of the CDR3: TGTGCCAGCAGCGACAGGGGTAATGAGCAGTTCTTC.

This sequence joins TRBV2 and TRBJ2-5, with TRBD1 matching over 10 bases. Trimming removed 6 bases from V and 4 bases from J; junction bases left unmatched: 8. The CDR3 has 15 amino acids. Germline V lookup: CDR1 SNHLY, CDR2 FYNNEI. In nucleotides, the CDR3 is TGTGCCAGCAGGGAGGACAGGGGGAATGGAGAGACCCAGTACTTC. Encoded protein: CASREDRGNGETQYF.

As DNA, the CDR3 is TGTGCCAGCAGCAGGGACAGGGAGTACGAGCAGTACTTC. This encodes CASSRDREYEQYF. The chain combines TRBV7-7 with TRBJ2-7; 9 nucleotides line up with TRBD1. The CDR3 spans 13 residues. After removal of 5 bases from V and 4 bases from J, the junction contained 3 bases not matched to a gene. Germline V CDR1 and CDR2: SSHAT, FNYEAQ (reference sequence).

The V gene is TRBV28, the J gene TRBJ1-5; 9 bases line up with TRBD1. The CDR3 totals 15 residues. The germline gives CDR1 MDHEN, CDR2 SYDVKM. J was trimmed by 7 bases and V by 5 bases; bases with no gene match: 9. The DNA for the CDR3 is TGTGCCAGCAGTGGTACCGGGACAGGGAGGCAGCCCCAGCATTTT. Translation gives CASSGTGTGRQPQHF.

The rearrangement joins TRBV28 to TRBJ2-7; tentatively, D is TRBD2 (5 bases). CDR1 and CDR2 from the germline V gene are MDHEN and SYDVKM. Trimming stripped 2 bases from V and 3 bases from J, with 11 bases between. CDR3 length: 14 residues. This chain's CDR3 is CASSLDGNFYEQYF. The CDR3 region has the DNA TGTGCCAGCAGTTTAGACGGGAATTTCTACGAGCAGTACTTC.

This chain uses TRBV11-2 with TRBJ2-2; D is unclear. Germline CDR1 reads SGHAT; CDR2 reads FQNNGV. The CDR3 covers 13 residues. With 6 bases removed from V and 5 bases from J, the gap between germline ends came to 10 bases. CDR3 sequence: CASRSLLTGELFF. The DNA for the CDR3 is TGTGCCAGCAGGTCACTTCTGACCGGGGAGCTGTTTTTT.

The chain links TRBV4-3 to TRBJ2-2, with 14 nucleotides matching TRBD2. From germline, CDR1 is LGHNA and CDR2 YSLEER. The CDR3 is made up of 14 amino acids. J was trimmed by 5 bases and V by 10 bases; bases with no gene match: 3. CDR3 amino acids: CATGTSGGTGELFF. CDR3 bases: TGCGCCACCGGGACTAGCGGGGGTACCGGGGAGCTGTTTTTT.

The J gene is TRBJ1-1, the V gene TRBV7-3; no reliable D call. The CDR3 consists of 15 residues. Germline assignment: CDR1 SGHTA and CDR2 FQGTGA. The ends were cut back, 4 bases at V and 0 bases at J, with 12 bases in the middle. The CDR3: CASSSSYIMNTEAFF. As DNA, the CDR3 is TGTGCCAGCAGCTCCTCGTATATAATGAACACTGAAGCTTTCTTT.

The chain is built from TRBV4-3 and TRBJ2-1; D perhaps matches TRBD2 (5 bases). V was cut by 0 bases and J by 0 bases, with 9 bases left in between. CDR3 length: 16 amino acids. The germline V gene encodes CDR1 LGHNA and CDR2 YSLEER. This CDR3 reads CASSQDQSGSYNEQFF. In DNA form, the CDR3 reads TGCGCCAGCAGCCAAGATCAGAGCGGCTCCTACAATGAGCAGTTCTTC.

This chain links TRBV4-3 with TRBJ2-5; TRBD1 might be the D (6 bases). Trimming stripped 5 bases from V and 2 bases from J, with 15 bases between. CDR1 is LGHNA, CDR2 YSLEER, per germline. The CDR3 runs 15 residues. The CDR3 DNA follows: TGCGCCAGCAGCAAAGGTCTTAGGGGGCAAGAGACCCAGTACTTC. Translated: CASSKGLRGQETQYF.

This clone was found a few times. This chain connects TRBV7-8 to TRBJ1-1, with D tentatively TRBD1 (6 bases). Germline lookup yields CDR1 SGHVS and CDR2 FQNEAQ. V was pared by 2 bases and J by 0 bases, with 10 bases between. The CDR3 runs 15 residues. CDR3 region: CASSLTGIMNTEAFF. The CDR3 DNA follows: TGTGCCAGCAGCTTAACAGGGATCATGAACACTGAAGCTTTCTTT.